The sequence of this T cell receptor beta chain was determined in a study of T cell responses to AZD1222 COVID-19 vaccine. Points from the study as a whole: The reported proportion of spike-specific TCRs targeting unmutated variant regions was nearly half. Regions 160-218 and 743-854 held dominance among vaccine-associated CD4 TCRs, which spanned spike.

To note about this clone: What it binds is unknown.

Profiling relied on immunoSEQ multiplex PCR, and the TCRdb table lists in-frame clones only, not all of them. The sample consists of roughly 100,000 clones, roughly 90% of them appearing once. V was shortened by 2 bases and J by 11 bases, with 18 bases between the two germline ends. Germline CDR1 reads MNHEY; CDR2 reads SVGEGT. CDR3 size: 14 residues. The chain carries TRBV6-2 or TRBV6-3 and TRBJ1-1, with D perhaps TRBD1 (5 bases). The material sequenced was peripheral blood, taken on day 0 of AZD1222 vaccination. This TCR was sampled from an adult in good health. This CDR3 reads CASSYRDPQGGAFF. The CDR3, as DNA: TGTGCCAGCAGTTACCGGGACCCCCAGGGCGGCGCTTTCTTT.